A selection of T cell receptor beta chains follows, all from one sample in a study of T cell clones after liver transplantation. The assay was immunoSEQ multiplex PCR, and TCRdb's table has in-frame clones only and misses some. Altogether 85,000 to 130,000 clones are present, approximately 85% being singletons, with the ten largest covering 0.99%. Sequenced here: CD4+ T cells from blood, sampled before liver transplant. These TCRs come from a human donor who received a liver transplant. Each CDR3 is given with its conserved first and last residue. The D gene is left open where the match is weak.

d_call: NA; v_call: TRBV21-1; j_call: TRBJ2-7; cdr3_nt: TGTGCCAGCAGCAACCGGGACAGGGTCGGCGAGCAGTACTTC; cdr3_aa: CASSNRDRVGEQYF
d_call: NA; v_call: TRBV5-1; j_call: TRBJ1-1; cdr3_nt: TGCGCCAGCAGTAGTTCCACGAACACTGAAGCTTTCTTT; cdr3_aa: CASSSSTNTEAFF
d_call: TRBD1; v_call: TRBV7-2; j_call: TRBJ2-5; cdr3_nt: TGTGCCAGCAGCTTGGACAGGGGTCCCGGGGAGACCCAGTACTTC; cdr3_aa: CASSLDRGPGETQYF
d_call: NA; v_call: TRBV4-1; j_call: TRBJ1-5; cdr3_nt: TGCGCCAGCAGCCAACTGGGAATGGGACAAGGGAAGCGTTACAGTCAGCCCCAGCATTTT; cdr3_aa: CASSQLGMGQGKRYSQPQHF
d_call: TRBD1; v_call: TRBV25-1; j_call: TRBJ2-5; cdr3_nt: TGTGCCACGACTCTTCGACAGGGGGCCCAAGAGACCCAGTACTTC; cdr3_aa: CATTLRQGAQETQYF
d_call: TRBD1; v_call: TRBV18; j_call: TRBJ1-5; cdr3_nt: TGTGCCAGCTCACGGACAGGGGTAGATCAGCCCCAGCATTTT; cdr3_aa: CASSRTGVDQPQHF
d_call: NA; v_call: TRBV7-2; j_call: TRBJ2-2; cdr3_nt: TGTGCCAGCAGCCCCGACAAATACACCGGCGCCGGGGAGCTGTTTTTT; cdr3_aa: CASSPDKYTGAGELFF
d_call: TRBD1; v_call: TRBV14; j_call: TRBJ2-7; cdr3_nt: TGTGCCAGCAGGGAGACAGGGAATTCCTACGAGCAGTACTTC; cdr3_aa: CASRETGNSYEQYF
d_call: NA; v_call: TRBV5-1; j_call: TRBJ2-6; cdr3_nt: TGCGCCAGCAGCCGGGACGGGGTAGGTGCTGGGGCCAACGTCCTGACTTTC; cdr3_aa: CASSRDGVGAGANVLTF
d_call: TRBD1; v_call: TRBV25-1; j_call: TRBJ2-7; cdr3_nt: TGTGCCAGCAGGCCGGGACAGGGTACCTACGAGCAGTACTTC; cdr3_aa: CASRPGQGTYEQYF